This TCR beta chain was identified in a study of Tregs in tolerant kidney transplant recipients. Study observations and caveats: Biological reproducibility was not directly addressed in this study.

The CDR3 is 16 residues long. Germline CDR1 MNHNS, CDR2 SASEGT. The V and J ends lost 1 base and 0 bases respectively, with 10 bases between them. Assay: immunoSEQ multiplex PCR; the TCRdb copy retains only in-frame clones and omits some. Counted here are some 70,000 clones, roughly 84% occurring once; the ten biggest clones make up about 4%. Only one count was recorded for this clone. The target antigen is unknown. This TCR came from a human donor in good health. The rearrangement uses TRBV6-1 and TRBJ1-5; possibly TRBD1 for D (5 bases). Sequencing used CD4+ T cells from blood. DNA of the CDR3: TGTGCCAGCAGTGAAGGGAGACAGCCTAGCAATCAGCCCCAGCATTTT. Its translation: CASSEGRQPSNQPQHF.